The 5 T cell receptor beta chains in this list originate from one sample, sequenced in a study of T cell responses to AZD1222 COVID-19 vaccine. Libraries were prepared by immunoSEQ multiplex PCR; TCRdb keeps only in-frame clonotypes and omits some of them. The sample lists 100,000 or so clones; roughly 90% were seen once. The sequencing used peripheral blood, collected on day 0 of AZD1222 vaccination. These TCRs come from an adult in good health.

The V gene is TRBV19, the J gene TRBJ1-4; D remains ambiguous. V lost 5 bases and J 7 bases, leaving 11 bases between the germline ends. CDR3 length equals 13 residues. Germline CDR1 is LNHDA and CDR2 is SQIVND (reference sequence). The CDR3 DNA reads TGTGCCAGTAGTCAAGGGCCGATTGAAAAACTGTTTTTT. It codes for CASSQGPIEKLFF.

CDR3 sequence: CASSLVEGLQAFF. In DNA form, the CDR3 reads TGTGCCAGCAGCTTAGTTGAGGGTCTTCAAGCTTTCTTT. This sequence joins TRBV7-9 and TRBJ1-1; no definite D call. The length of the CDR3 is 13 residues. Germline CDR1 and CDR2: SEHNR and FQNEAQ (reference sequence). V shed 1 base and J shed 9 bases, with 12 bases lying between them.

The chain is built from TRBV30 and TRBJ2-2; 7 bases align to TRBD2. Looked up from germline, CDR1 is GTSNPN and CDR2 is SVGIG (reference sequence). The junction had 8 bases not matched to a gene; V was cut back by 4 bases and J by 3 bases. The CDR3 is 15 amino acids. This chain's CDR3 is CAWTSGLGDTGELFF. As DNA, the CDR3 is TGTGCCTGGACTAGCGGATTAGGGGACACCGGGGAGCTGTTTTTT.

The rearrangement uses TRBV7-2 and TRBJ1-4, with TRBD1 matching 7 bases. The length of the CDR3 is 14 residues. The germline CDR1 and CDR2 sequences are SGHTA and FQGNSA. The ends lost 5 bases at V and 3 bases at J; junction bases unmatched: 3. The CDR3 here is CASSPTGANEKLFF. CDR3 sequence (DNA): TGTGCCAGCAGCCCTACAGGGGCTAATGAAAAACTGTTTTTT.

This clone occurred a few times. The rearrangement joins TRBV2 to TRBJ2-7, with D unresolved. Germline CDR1 SNHLY, CDR2 FYNNEI. Trimming cost V 5 bases and J 0 bases, with 5 bases left between them. The CDR3 loop spans 12 amino acids. The CDR3 DNA sequence: TGTGCCAGCAGTAGCGTCTCCTACGAGCAGTACTTC. It yields the protein CASSSVSYEQYF.